Listed below are T cell receptor beta chains from one sample, sequenced in a study of blood T cell repertoires in COVID-19. Sequenced by immunoSEQ multiplex PCR; TCRdb stores in-frame clones only, minus some. This table holds more than 150,000 clones, roughly three quarters found once. Source material: peripheral blood. The receptors were gathered from a man between 60 and 70 years old with active or convalescent COVID-19. Both conserved end residues are trimmed from each CDR3.

V	J	CDR3
TRBV7-2	TRBJ2-7	ASSLASRRTGEQY
TRBV7-9	TRBJ1-2	ASSLGGTRVYGYT
TRBV19	TRBJ1-5	ASKQGVGQPQH
TRBV28	TRBJ2-7	ASSPGLAGGSYEQY
TRBV29-1	TRBJ2-1	SDLGVSNEQF
TRBV7-2	TRBJ2-1	ASSRTSGSPVVNEQF
TRBV11-2	TRBJ1-3	ASSLETPGNTIY
TRBV29-1	TRBJ1-2	SVERLLGAPNYGYT
TRBV29-1	TRBJ1-1	SARIGGMNTEAF
TRBV28	TRBJ2-3	ASSSDGLAGVTSTDTQY
TRBV12-5	TRBJ2-1	ASGLFGDEQF
TRBV2	TRBJ1-5	ASTTGGDQPQH
TRBV29-1	TRBJ1-2	SVLGTGGNYGYT
TRBV6-8	TRBJ2-1	ASSYGDSRSSYNEQF
TRBV3-1/TRBV3-2	TRBJ1-1	ASSQGPGGRGTEAF
TRBV27	TRBJ2-3	ASSLAVRTDTQY
TRBV2	TRBJ1-1	ASSVEAGRTEAF
TRBV18	TRBJ2-1	ASSDLAGGNEQF
TRBV7-9	TRBJ2-3	ASSPIPLLARSTDTQY
TRBV9	TRBJ2-7	ASSTRAGSSYEQY
TRBV4-2	TRBJ1-1	ASSPGNWQAF
TRBV4-1	TRBJ2-5	ASSLGQGIETQY
TRBV3-1/TRBV3-2	TRBJ1-1	ASSQLDMSSTEAF
TRBV14	TRBJ2-1	ASSPTSAYNEQF